Shown below are 29 T cell receptor beta chains from a single sample sequenced in a study of blood T cell repertoires in COVID-19. Measured with immunoSEQ multiplex PCR; TCRdb has only the in-frame clones, and not every one. The sample contains under 250,000 clones, about three quarters of which appear only once. Sample: peripheral blood. The receptor set was obtained from a woman aged 70-85 years with acute or convalescent COVID-19.

The J gene is TRBJ1-2, the V gene TRBV6-2 or TRBV6-3, with TRBD1 as a possible D gene (6 bases). The V end was cut by 3 bases, the J end by 4 bases, with 15 bases between. This CDR3 has 15 residues. Germline-derived CDR1 and CDR2 are MNHEY and SVGEGT. The CDR3 DNA sequence: TGTGCCAGCAGTTATGGGGGCGCCCCCCCCTATGGCTACACCTTC. It codes for CASSYGGAPPYGYTF.

The rearrangement links TRBV6-5 to TRBJ1-1; 7 nucleotides align to TRBD1. V shed 11 bases and J 4 bases; nucleotides not matched to a gene: 10. CDR1 is MNHEY and CDR2 is SVGAGI in the germline V gene. The CDR3 is 13 amino acids. CDR3 in amino acids: CAADNRGFTEAFF. DNA for the CDR3: TGTGCCGCGGATAACAGGGGATTCACTGAAGCTTTCTTT.

The rearrangement joins TRBV19 to TRBJ2-6; TRBD1 matches 7 bases. V lost 6 bases, J lost 3 bases, and 8 bases stayed unmatched. The CDR3 loop spans 16 amino acids. Germline CDR1 is LNHDA and CDR2 is SQIVND (reference sequence). CDR3 amino acids: CASRNQGGYGANVLTF. CDR3 sequence (DNA): TGTGCCAGTAGGAACCAAGGGGGCTATGGGGCCAACGTCCTGACTTTC.

This chain joins TRBV10-3 and TRBJ1-2; possible D gene TRBD1, 5 bases. This CDR3 contains 15 residues. CDR1 and CDR2 (germline): ENHRY, SYGVKD. Trimming cost V 0 bases and J 5 bases, with 13 bases left between them. This CDR3 reads CAISESGGAGYGYTF. CDR3 nucleotide sequence: TGTGCCATCAGTGAGTCAGGAGGGGCAGGGTATGGCTACACCTTC.

V usage is TRBV11-2 and J usage is TRBJ2-2; 8 bases align to TRBD1. The germline CDR1 and CDR2 sequences are SGHAT and FQNNGV. This CDR3 spans 15 amino acids. V lost 2 bases and J lost 5; bases outside the gene matches: 4. CDR3 region: CASSLTDRGTGELFF. CDR3 DNA sequence: TGTGCCAGCAGCTTAACTGACAGGGGAACCGGGGAGCTGTTTTTT.

This chain uses TRBV9 with TRBJ2-2; the match to TRBD1 covers 7 bases. Germline CDR1 SGDLS, CDR2 YYNGEE. The CDR3 is 17 residues long. The V segment lost 4 bases and the J segment 1 base; nucleotides outside the gene matches: 10. In DNA form, the CDR3 reads TGTGCCAGCAGCCCCCGCACAGGGGCGAAGAACACCGGGGAGCTGTTTTTT. It is translated as CASSPRTGAKNTGELFF.

This chain joins TRBV3-1 (or the pseudogene TRBV3-2) and TRBJ1-6, with a weak D call TRBD1 (6 bases). The V gene lost 0 bases and the J gene lost 6 bases, with 21 bases spanning the gap. The CDR3 is 19 residues long. Germline V gives CDR1 LGHDT, CDR2 YNNKEL (reference sequence). The CDR3 region is CASSQDRGGRDRANSPLHF. The CDR3 DNA reads TGTGCCAGCAGCCAAGATAGGGGGGGGCGTGACAGAGCTAATTCACCCCTCCACTTT.

The V call is TRBV6-5, the J call TRBJ2-5; 9 nucleotides align to TRBD2. This CDR3 contains 13 residues. Germline lookup yields CDR1 MNHEY and CDR2 SVGAGI. With V trimmed by 6 bases and J by 5 bases, 4 bases remained unmatched. The CDR3 protein is CASRRGGLETQYF. The CDR3 DNA sequence: TGTGCCAGCAGGCGGGGGGGCCTCGAGACCCAGTACTTC.

V usage is TRBV5-1 and J usage is TRBJ2-7; no firm D call. Per the germline V gene, CDR1 is SGHRS and CDR2 is YFSETQ. The germline V and J ends were trimmed by 2 bases and 1 base, with 10 bases remaining between them. This CDR3 comprises 14 residues. In DNA form, the CDR3 reads TGCGCCAGCAGCTTCTTCGCCGGGTCCTACGAGCAGTACGTC. Amino acids: CASSFFAGSYEQYV.

Concerning this clone: Other DNA variants within this sample encode the same CDR3. This chain joins TRBV12-3 or TRBV12-4 and TRBJ2-7; 8 bases align to TRBD2. The CDR3 spans 13 residues. With 2 bases clipped from V and 4 bases from J, the junction kept 1 base outside the gene matches. CDR3 DNA sequence: TGTGCCAGCAGTTTAAGCGGGGGTTACGAGCAGTACTTC. Amino acid sequence: CASSLSGGYEQYF.

The chain employs TRBV18 and TRBJ2-2, with TRBD1 as a possible D gene (5 bases). CDR3 length: 19 amino acids. Germline V CDR1 and CDR2: KGHSH, LQKENI. Trimming left V 1 base short and J 2 bases short, with 20 bases between. The CDR3 is CASSPLQTRVVGNTGELFF. CDR3 sequence (DNA): TGTGCCAGCTCACCACTTCAGACCAGGGTGGTGGGAAACACCGGGGAGCTGTTTTTT.

This clone was seen a handful of times. This chain connects TRBV7-2 to TRBJ2-5, with TRBD2 matching 9 bases. Germline V lookup: CDR1 SGHTA, CDR2 FQGNSA. The CDR3 runs 15 residues. Trimming took 3 bases from V and 2 from J; bases not matched to a gene: 4. The DNA for the CDR3 is TGTGCCAGCAGCTTGACTAGCGGTACTCAAGAGACCCAGTACTTC. This codes for CASSLTSGTQETQYF.

The chain employs TRBV25-1 and TRBJ2-7; 11 positions match TRBD1. J was trimmed by 11 bases and V by 1 base; bases with no gene match: 10. The CDR3 is made up of 15 amino acids. CDR1 and CDR2 from the germline V gene are MGHDK and SYGVNS. The CDR3 DNA follows: TGTGCCAGCAGTGAATCAGTCCTAGGACAGGGGGCGGAGTACTTC. Translated: CASSESVLGQGAEYF.

The chain couples TRBV19 to TRBJ2-6; D gene ambiguous. Trimming shortened V by 10 bases and J by 4 bases, and 17 bases separated the two germline ends. CDR3 length equals 15 residues. CDR1 LNHDA and CDR2 SQIVND come from the germline V gene (reference sequence). CDR3 DNA: TGTGCCACCGCTTATTCCGGTTCCGGGGCCAACGTCCTGACTTTC. Its translation is CATAYSGSGANVLTF.

The chain joins TRBV10-3 to TRBJ2-3; 9 bases are a match to TRBD1. Trimming cost V 3 bases and J 2 bases; bases outside gene matches: 3. This CDR3 spans 15 amino acids. Germline V gene data show CDR1 as ENHRY and CDR2 as SYGVKD. CDR3 nucleotide sequence: TGTGCCATCAGTGAACAGGGGGCGGCCACAGATACGCAGTATTTT. This gives the protein CAISEQGAATDTQYF.

This clone was detected only once. V gene TRBV7-2 combines with J gene TRBJ2-7; weak D call: TRBD2 (6 bases). V lost 1 base and J lost 3, with 16 bases in between. From germline, CDR1 is SGHTA and CDR2 FQGNSA. The CDR3 length is 16 residues. For the CDR3, the DNA is TGTGCCAGCAGCTTAGTAGGAGATAGCGGACTCTACGAGCAGTACTTC. Protein: CASSLVGDSGLYEQYF. Variable domain in full (rest from reference TRBV7-2 and TRBJ2-7): GAGVSQSPSNKVTEKGKDVELRCDPISGHTALYWYRQSLGQGLEFLIYFQGNSAPDKSGLPSDRFSAERTGGSVSTLTIQRTQQEDSAVYLCASSLVGDSGLYEQYFGPGTRLTVT.

The chain has TRBV30 and TRBJ1-1; TRBD1 agrees at 7 bases. Germline V gene data show CDR1 as GTSNPN and CDR2 as SVGIG (reference sequence). The ends lost 4 bases at V and 4 bases at J; junction bases unmatched: 9. This CDR3 comprises 14 residues. CDR3 DNA sequence: TGTGCCTGGACCGGGGGGGACAGAAGCACTGAAGCTTTCTTT. Its translation is CAWTGGDRSTEAFF.

The rearrangement links TRBV11-2 to TRBJ2-5; 12 bases agree with TRBD1. Germline lookup yields CDR1 SGHAT and CDR2 FQNNGV. This CDR3 contains 15 residues. Germline trimming cut 3 bases from V and 5 bases from J; bases unmatched to any gene: 4. CDR3 sequence reads: CASSLGQGAWETQYF. In DNA form, the CDR3 reads TGTGCCAGCAGCTTGGGACAGGGGGCATGGGAGACCCAGTACTTC.

The chain has TRBV5-1 and TRBJ1-1, with D possibly matching TRBD1 (6 bases). The V end lost 0 bases, the J end lost 1 base, and 13 bases lay between the germline ends. The V gene's germline CDR1 is SGHRS and CDR2 YFSETQ. This CDR3 comprises 16 residues. The CDR3 spells CASSLGDISKNTEAFF. The CDR3 DNA reads as TGCGCCAGCAGCTTGGGGGACATTTCAAAGAACACTGAAGCTTTCTTT.

The chain combines TRBV5-1 with TRBJ2-3; 12 bases align to TRBD2. Germline loops: CDR1 SGHRS, CDR2 YFSETQ. CDR3 size: 16 residues. Losses at the gene ends were 3 bases for V and 5 bases for J; bases not matched to a gene: 7. The CDR3 DNA reads TGCGCCAGCAGCTCCCTGACTAGCGGGGGACTAGATACGCAGTATTTT. This codes for CASSSLTSGGLDTQYF.

The chain employs TRBV25-1 and TRBJ1-1, with no clear D. The CDR3 loop spans 15 amino acids. Germline assignment: CDR1 MGHDK and CDR2 SYGVNS. Trimming pared 8 bases from V and 13 bases from J, leaving 29 bases between. The CDR3 DNA is TGTGCCAGCCAAACAAACCTCGCCGGAGGCGGCGAGGGTTTCTTT. This codes for CASQTNLAGGGEGFF.

This clone was seen only a few times. The genes are TRBV29-1 and TRBJ1-5, with 7 nucleotides matching TRBD1. This CDR3 comprises 14 residues. V lost 5 bases and J lost 6; bases outside the gene matches: 10. The V gene's germline CDR1 is SQVTM and CDR2 ANQGSEA. The CDR3 DNA reads TGCAGCGTTAAAACAGGGGCCGAGGGTCAGCCCCAGCATTTT. Translated, it gives CSVKTGAEGQPQHF.

V and J are TRBV5-1 and TRBJ1-6, with D unclear. Germline V lookup: CDR1 SGHRS, CDR2 YFSETQ. The CDR3 consists of 15 residues. Deletions cut 0 bases from V and 7 bases from J, with 11 bases between. The CDR3 DNA reads TGCGCCAGCAGCTTGGGTGGAGTCCGCAATTCACCCCTCCACTTT. Translation: CASSLGGVRNSPLHF.

The chain carries TRBV9 and TRBJ1-3; TRBD1 agrees at 7 bases. Germline values: CDR1 SGDLS, CDR2 YYNGEE. The CDR3 spans 15 residues. The junction had 3 bases not matched to a gene; V was cut back by 3 bases and J by 0 bases. CDR3 sequence (DNA): TGTGCCAGCAGCGCAGACAGGGTCTCTGGAAACACCATATATTTT. Protein product: CASSADRVSGNTIYF.

The chain uses TRBV14 and TRBJ1-2, with TRBD1 matching 7 bases. The CDR3 runs to 13 residues. Germline-derived CDR1 and CDR2 are SGHDN and FVKESK. Trimming at V came to 5 bases and at J to 7 bases, leaving 7 bases not matched to a gene. The CDR3 reads CASSAQGISGYTF. CDR3 bases: TGTGCCAGCAGCGCACAGGGGATAAGTGGCTACACCTTC.

The chain couples TRBV12-3 or TRBV12-4 to TRBJ1-1; TRBD1 is a possible D gene (5 bases). The CDR3 covers 11 residues. V lost 5 bases and J lost 11, with 12 bases in between. The CDR3 DNA follows: TGTGCCAGCAGTCCGAACAAGGGGGCTTTCTTT. Protein sequence: CASSPNKGAFF.

The chain joins TRBV6-5 to TRBJ1-2, with 7 bases fitting TRBD1. V lost 7 bases and J lost 8; bases outside the gene matches: 7. This CDR3 is 12 amino acids long. Germline-derived CDR1 and CDR2 are MNHEY and SVGAGI. CDR3 loop: CASKAGTDGYTF. In DNA, the CDR3 is TGTGCCAGCAAAGCCGGGACAGACGGCTACACCTTC.

This clone was counted a single time. The chain has TRBV30 and TRBJ1-6, with D hard to call. V lost 3 bases to trimming and J lost 12 bases, with 12 bases between them. The CDR3 extends over 12 amino acids. CDR1 is GTSNPN and CDR2 is SVGIG in the germline V gene (reference sequence). The CDR3 spells CAWRSWAVPLHF. The DNA for the CDR3 is TGTGCCTGGAGATCCTGGGCAGTACCCCTCCACTTT.

For the CDR3, the DNA is TGTGCCAGCAGCTTAGGGGGGCTGGCAGCCAGCAAGCCCTACGAGCAGTACTTC. It translates to CASSLGGLAASKPYEQYF. The chain employs TRBV7-7 and TRBJ2-7; possibly TRBD1 for D (6 bases). V lost 1 base and J lost 2, with 21 bases in between. The CDR3 has 18 amino acids. CDR1 is SSHAT and CDR2 is FNYEAQ in the germline V gene (reference sequence).